This TCR beta chain was retrieved from a study of human T cells and chemical hapten exposure (dated by TCRdb to the early 2020s). A note on the overall study: For sensitization, 2% DPC in acetone was applied to an approximately 2 cm by approximately 2 cm area of upper inner arm skin. Libraries were combined into a pool for sequencing, and differences in TCR yield between samples came mainly from small differences in library volumes within the pool. Patch testing was done on the upper back using Finn chambers containing 0.01% DPC, and results were scored after 6 days according to International Contact Dermatitis Research Group standards. Blood samples were taken from patients before sensitization (week 0) and then at 2, 6 and about 24 weeks after DPC sensitization. Twenty-nine alopecia patients provided blood for TCR sequencing at one to four time points (pre-sensitization, 2, 6 and 24 weeks). Peripheral blood TCR repertoire changes were tracked in vivo in alopecia patients during primary and secondary sensitization to the hapten diphenylcyclopropenone (DPC). Alopecia areata with under or over 50% scalp involvement, alopecia totalis and alopecia universalis were represented in the patient cohort, which was mostly female. Patients additionally received weekly therapeutic DPC doses to the scalp throughout the approximately 25-week study period.

The paper's findings and limits, for the study overall: The number of TCRs above 1 in 1000 frequency did not change with DPC sensitization; there was no evidence of global repertoire structure alterations. Patch test score correlated positively with the number of PT1 expanded TCRs, reaching significance at thresholds 8, 16 and 32 but not at 4. Repeated subsampling changed both the strength of the expansion versus patch-test correlation and the threshold at which the correlation became significant. All patients had alopecia, a presumed autoimmune disease, so their immune response might differ from that of healthy individuals. Compared with pre-sensitization or healthy control sets, expanded TCRs formed significantly more large CDR3 similarity clusters, which is consistent with antigen-driven responses.

This clonotype was counted only a few times. The antigen it recognizes is unknown. Qualities for individual bases were not recorded, and no much larger clone is one base off. Interpreted using the paper, the time point label stands for: patch test 3, about 24 weeks after DPC sensitization. The treatment or condition label corresponds to: therapeutic diphenylcyclopropenone sensitization with weekly scalp DPC. At every patch-test visit, the blood draw took place before the patch test was put on. To be eligible, patients had to be aged 18 to 70, diagnosed with alopecia and judged suitable for DPC therapy, while pregnant patients were excluded. Total RNA was isolated from unfractionated whole blood collected in Tempus Blood RNA tubes. The method behind the library was RACE. Sequencing was performed on a NextSeq 500. Library preparation attached unique molecular identifiers to individual cDNA molecules for quantitative, reproducible TCR counting. Each blood RNA sample was used to sequence both TCR alpha and TCR beta chains. As for the authors' bioinformatics: The median number of TCRs per sample was approximately 93,000, ranging from roughly 20,000 to 690,600. V, J and CDR3 annotation of the TCR reads was carried out using the Decombinator software suite. For PS versus PT1 abundance plots, all samples were subsampled to the same number of TCRs (28,000). Expanded TCRs were defined as absent before sensitization and observed at least eight times at the 2-week time point. TCRdb trimmed the raw reads at Q25, called clones with MiXCR and kept productive beta chains. One record per CDR3 amino acid sequence lists the most common genes and DNA. TCRdb, not the original authors, processed these V and J calls. The sample yields 90,000 to 140,000 distinct CDR3 sequences; under 40% were counted once. Approximately 3% of the sample is held by the ten biggest clonotypes.

CDR1 and CDR2, looked up from the germline V gene, are SGDLS and YYNGEE. Including cysteine and phenylalanine, the CDR3 has 15 amino acids. Solely the CDR3 DNA is kept, with 45 bases framed from the first base. V and J are truncated by 5 bases and 0 bases respectively, leaving an intervening sequence of 11 bases. This receptor was identified in a man aged 35-49 years with alopecia areata. Some clones in this sample may be carry-over from other donors' samples. Specimen: whole blood, collected in connection with sensitization to the hapten diphenylcyclopropenone (DPC). The chain was built from TRBV9 and TRBJ2-2; TRBD2 is possibly the D segment (5 matching bases). For the CDR3, the sequence is CASSPTGTNTGELFF. The base sequence is TGTGCCAGCAGTCCCACCGGGACGAACACCGGGGAGCTGTTTTTT.